This T cell receptor beta chain was retrieved from a study of T cell responses to AZD1222 COVID-19 vaccine. This clone was seen only once. The target antigen is unknown. Profiled with immunoSEQ multiplex PCR; TCRdb holds only in-frame clones, not every one. The repertoire holds more than 100,000 clones, with 75% to 95% as singletons. Study-level findings and limits: The donor cohort was predominantly white British with a female majority, and clonal diversity may have been underestimated. Compared with day 0, the breadth and depth of the Spike-specific TCR repertoire rose significantly after two doses of AZD1222.

Trimming cost V 0 bases and J 8 bases, with 8 bases left between them. CDR1 is KGHSH and CDR2 is LQKENI in the germline V gene. This CDR3 spans 13 amino acids. The receptor was isolated from an adult who received the AZD1222 COVID-19 vaccine. The chain employs TRBV18 and TRBJ2-1; D remains unclear. The material was peripheral blood, obtained 28 days after the second AZD1222 dose. CDR3 in DNA: TGTGCCAGCTCACCACCGATGGTGGATGAGCAGTTCTTC. Its translation: CASSPPMVDEQFF.